This T cell receptor (beta chain) originates from a study of blood T cell repertoires in COVID-19. Across the study: Collection of acute and convalescent COVID-19 samples took place in the United States, Italy and Spain. Sample material is recorded as cDNA or gDNA derived from T cells, B-cell-depleted T cells, or PBMCs.

Germline CDR1 reads LGHNA; CDR2 reads YNFKEQ. CDR3 size: 16 residues. The V segment lost 0 bases and the J segment 7 bases; nucleotides outside the gene matches: 9. Produced via immunoSEQ multiplex PCR; TCRdb's table is partial and in-frame only. The sample yields some 110,000 clones, less than 90% seen once. The chain recombines TRBV4-2 with TRBJ2-1; 7 nucleotides line up with TRBD2. The sequencing input was peripheral blood. The source is a man in his 70s who had recovered from COVID-19. The CDR3 reads CASSQDESGGGNEQFF. CDR3 nucleotides: TGTGCCAGCAGCCAAGACGAGTCGGGAGGAGGTAATGAGCAGTTCTTC.